This T cell receptor (beta chain) was sequenced for a study of blood T cells in healthy people across ages. PCR was performed a second time for about 7 to 11 cycles using a sample-barcoded 5' primer and a J-beta primer mix. TCRdb processed the 5' RACE reads anew with MiXCR; each CDR3 protein has one entry. The table records about 570,000 distinct CDR3 sequences, roughly a quarter of them present only once. The CDR3 is 15 amino acids. CDR1 is MNHEY and CDR2 is SVGEGT in the germline V gene. Trimming left V 2 bases short and J 3 bases short, with 14 bases between. The sample holds many counts of this clonotype.

The rearrangement joins TRBV6-2 or TRBV6-3 to TRBJ2-7; no reliable D call. Specimen: blood. This TCR derives from a woman in her 70s in good health. The CDR3 loop reads CASSYRSERNYEQYF. The CDR3 DNA reads TGTGCCAGCAGTTACAGGTCAGAGAGGAACTACGAGCAGTACTTC.